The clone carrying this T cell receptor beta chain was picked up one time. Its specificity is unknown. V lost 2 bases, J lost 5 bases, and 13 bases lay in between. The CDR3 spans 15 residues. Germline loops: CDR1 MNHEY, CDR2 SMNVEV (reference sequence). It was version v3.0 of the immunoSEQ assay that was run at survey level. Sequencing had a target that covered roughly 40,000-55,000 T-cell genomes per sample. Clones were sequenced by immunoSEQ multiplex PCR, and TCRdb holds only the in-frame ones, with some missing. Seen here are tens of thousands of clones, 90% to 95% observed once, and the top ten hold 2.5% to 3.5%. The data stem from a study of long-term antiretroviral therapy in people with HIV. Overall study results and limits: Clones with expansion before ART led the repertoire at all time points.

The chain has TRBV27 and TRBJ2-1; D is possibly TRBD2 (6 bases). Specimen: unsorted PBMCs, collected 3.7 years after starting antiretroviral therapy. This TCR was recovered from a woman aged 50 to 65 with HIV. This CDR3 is CASSLKLATDNEQFF. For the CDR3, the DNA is TGTGCCAGCAGTTTAAAACTAGCTACCGACAATGAGCAGTTCTTC.